This TCR beta chain was sequenced for a study of shared clonotypes between healthy human individuals. Study-level information: Donor ages ranged 18 to 49 years: a couple of women, three men.

This CDR3 is built from 14 residues. The V gene end was trimmed by 2 bases and the J gene end by 8 bases; junction bases not matched to a gene: 4. Germline CDR1 and CDR2: KGHSH and LQKENI. Points on this clone: Other nucleotide sequences in the sample specify the same CDR3.

The repertoire was sequenced with immunoSEQ multiplex PCR; TCRdb's copy has only in-frame clones and lacks some. The sample includes 2 million to 2.5 million clones, 90% to 96% of them seen just once. The TCR was taken from a man between 18 and 29 years old in good health. V usage is TRBV18 and J usage is TRBJ2-2; 8 bases align to TRBD1. Material for sequencing was naive CD4+ T cells sorted from blood. Indicated subset: CD45RA+ positively selected. CDR3 in amino acids: CASSPGQGAGELFF. As DNA, the CDR3 is TGTGCCAGCTCACCAGGACAGGGAGCTGGGGAGCTGTTTTTT.